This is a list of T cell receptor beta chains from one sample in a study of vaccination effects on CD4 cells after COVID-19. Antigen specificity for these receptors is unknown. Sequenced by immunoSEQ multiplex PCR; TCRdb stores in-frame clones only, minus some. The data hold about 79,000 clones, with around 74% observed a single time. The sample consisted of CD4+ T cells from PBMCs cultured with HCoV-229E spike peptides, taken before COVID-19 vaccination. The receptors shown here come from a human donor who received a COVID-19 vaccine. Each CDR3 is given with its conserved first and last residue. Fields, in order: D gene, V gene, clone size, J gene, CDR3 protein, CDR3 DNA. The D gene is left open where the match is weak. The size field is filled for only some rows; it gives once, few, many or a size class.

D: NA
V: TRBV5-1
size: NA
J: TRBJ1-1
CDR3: CASSLDSFAEAFF
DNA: TGCGCCAGCAGCTTGGACAGCTTCGCTGAAGCTTTCTTT

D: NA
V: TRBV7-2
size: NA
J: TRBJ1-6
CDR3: CASSPDSSPNSPLHF
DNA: TGTGCCAGCAGCCCCGACAGTAGCCCCAATTCACCCCTCCACTTT

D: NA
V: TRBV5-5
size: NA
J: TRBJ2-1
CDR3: CASSLVQGWNEQFF
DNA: TGTGCCAGCAGCTTGGTCCAGGGTTGGAATGAGCAGTTCTTC

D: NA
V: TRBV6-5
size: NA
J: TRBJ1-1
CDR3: CASSLTGLNTEAFF
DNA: TGTGCCAGCAGTCTGACAGGCCTGAACACTGAAGCTTTCTTT

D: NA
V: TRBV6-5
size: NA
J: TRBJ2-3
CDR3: CASTRGTFNTDTQYF
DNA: TGTGCCAGCACCCGCGGGACTTTTAACACAGATACGCAGTATTTT

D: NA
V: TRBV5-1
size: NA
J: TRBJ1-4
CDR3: CASSLGVTNEKLFF
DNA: TGCGCCAGCAGCTTGGGAGTGACTAATGAAAAACTGTTTTTT

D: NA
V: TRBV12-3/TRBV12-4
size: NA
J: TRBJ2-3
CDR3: CASTWGGRDTQYF
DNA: TGTGCCAGCACCTGGGGGGGCCGGGATACGCAGTATTTT

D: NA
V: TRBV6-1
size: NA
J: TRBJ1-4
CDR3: CASSELGIATNEKLFF
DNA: TGTGCCAGCAGTGAACTGGGGATCGCCACTAATGAAAAACTGTTTTTT

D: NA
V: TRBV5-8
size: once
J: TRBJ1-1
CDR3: CASSLDILGGEAFF
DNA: TGTGCCAGCAGCTTGGACATTCTTGGGGGGGAAGCTTTCTTT

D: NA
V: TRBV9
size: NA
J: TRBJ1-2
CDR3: CASSVASMGSYGYTF
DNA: TGTGCCAGCAGCGTAGCTTCGATGGGATCCTATGGCTACACCTTC

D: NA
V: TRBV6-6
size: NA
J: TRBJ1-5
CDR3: CASSIFGDNQPQHF
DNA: TGTGCCAGCAGCATTTTCGGGGACAATCAGCCCCAGCATTTT

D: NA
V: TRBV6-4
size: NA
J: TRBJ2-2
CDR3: CASSPQAPPGPGELFF
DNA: TGTGCCAGCAGTCCACAGGCCCCTCCGGGTCCCGGGGAGCTGTTTTTT

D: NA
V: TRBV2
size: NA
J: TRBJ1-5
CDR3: CASSDGEQPQHF
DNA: TGTGCCAGCAGTGACGGGGAACAGCCCCAGCATTTT

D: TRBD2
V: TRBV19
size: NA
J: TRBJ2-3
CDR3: CASSIQLAGGDTQYF
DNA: TGTGCCAGTAGTATACAACTAGCGGGGGGAGATACGCAGTATTTT

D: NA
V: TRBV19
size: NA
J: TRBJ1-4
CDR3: CASSIENKVNEKLFF
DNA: TGTGCCAGTAGTATAGAGAACAAGGTGAATGAAAAACTGTTTTTT

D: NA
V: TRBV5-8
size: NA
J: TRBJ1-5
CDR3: CASSGGQGRSNQPQHF
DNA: TGTGCCAGCAGCGGGGGCCAGGGTAGGAGCAATCAGCCCCAGCATTTT

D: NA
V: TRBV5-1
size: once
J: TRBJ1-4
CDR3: CASSSGTLNEKLFF
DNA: TGCGCCAGCAGCTCCGGGACATTGAATGAAAAACTGTTTTTT

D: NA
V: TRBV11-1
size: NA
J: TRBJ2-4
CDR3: CASSLGLSGTQQYF
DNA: TGTGCCAGCAGCTTAGGGTTGTCAGGAACTCAGCAGTACTTC

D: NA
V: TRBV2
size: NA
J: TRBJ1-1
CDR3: CASTLGNLNTEAFF
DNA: TGTGCCAGCACCCTCGGGAACTTGAACACTGAAGCTTTCTTT

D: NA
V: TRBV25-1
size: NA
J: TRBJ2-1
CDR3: CASSPRAWSSYNEQFF
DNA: TGTGCCAGCAGTCCCCGGGCCTGGAGCTCCTACAATGAGCAGTTCTTC

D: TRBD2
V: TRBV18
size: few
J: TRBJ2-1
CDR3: CASSPRTSQRNEQFF
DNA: TGTGCCAGCTCACCAAGGACTAGCCAGCGCAATGAGCAGTTCTTC

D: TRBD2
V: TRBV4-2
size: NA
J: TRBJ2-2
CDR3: CASRGLAGGETGELFF
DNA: TGTGCCAGCAGGGGACTAGCGGGGGGAGAAACCGGGGAGCTGTTTTTT

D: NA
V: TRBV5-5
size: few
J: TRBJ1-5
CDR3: CASSLLPGQTPAQPQHF
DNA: TGTGCCAGCAGCTTGTTGCCCGGGCAGACTCCGGCTCAGCCCCAGCATTTT

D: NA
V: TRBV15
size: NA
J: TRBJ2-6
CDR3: CATSRDPGISGANVLTF
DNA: TGTGCCACCAGCAGAGACCCGGGGATTTCTGGGGCCAACGTCCTGACTTTC

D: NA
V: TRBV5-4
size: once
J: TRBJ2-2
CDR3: CASRVQGGTGELFF
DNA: TGTGCCAGCAGGGTCCAGGGTGGCACCGGGGAGCTGTTTTTT

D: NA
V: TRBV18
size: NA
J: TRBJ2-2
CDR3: CASSPRGTNTGELFF
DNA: TGTGCCAGCTCACCACGAGGGACGAACACCGGGGAGCTGTTTTTT

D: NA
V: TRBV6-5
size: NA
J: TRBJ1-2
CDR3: CASSYSQTYGYTF
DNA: TGTGCCAGCAGTTACTCCCAAACCTATGGCTACACCTTC

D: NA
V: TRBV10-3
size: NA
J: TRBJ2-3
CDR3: CAISARTILKGDTQYF
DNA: TGTGCCATCAGTGCAAGGACAATCCTGAAGGGGGATACGCAGTATTTT

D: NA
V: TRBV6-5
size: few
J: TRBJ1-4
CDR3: CASSYNGRSNEKLFF
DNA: TGTGCCAGCAGTTACAATGGGCGGAGTAATGAAAAACTGTTTTTT

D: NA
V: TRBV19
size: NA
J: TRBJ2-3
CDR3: CASRLRLISGADTQYF
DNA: TGTGCCAGTAGACTGAGACTGATTTCGGGGGCAGATACGCAGTATTTT

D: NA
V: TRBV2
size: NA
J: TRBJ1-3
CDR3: CASSAPGLRAGNTIYF
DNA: TGTGCCAGCAGTGCCCCGGGACTCAGGGCTGGAAACACCATATATTTT

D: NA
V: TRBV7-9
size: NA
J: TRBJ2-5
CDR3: CASSNTISQETQYF
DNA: TGTGCCAGCTCTAACACGATCTCCCAAGAGACCCAGTACTTC

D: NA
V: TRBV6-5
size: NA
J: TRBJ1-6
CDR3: CASRQSTNNNSPLHF
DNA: TGTGCCAGCAGGCAGTCGACAAATAACAATTCACCCCTCCACTTT